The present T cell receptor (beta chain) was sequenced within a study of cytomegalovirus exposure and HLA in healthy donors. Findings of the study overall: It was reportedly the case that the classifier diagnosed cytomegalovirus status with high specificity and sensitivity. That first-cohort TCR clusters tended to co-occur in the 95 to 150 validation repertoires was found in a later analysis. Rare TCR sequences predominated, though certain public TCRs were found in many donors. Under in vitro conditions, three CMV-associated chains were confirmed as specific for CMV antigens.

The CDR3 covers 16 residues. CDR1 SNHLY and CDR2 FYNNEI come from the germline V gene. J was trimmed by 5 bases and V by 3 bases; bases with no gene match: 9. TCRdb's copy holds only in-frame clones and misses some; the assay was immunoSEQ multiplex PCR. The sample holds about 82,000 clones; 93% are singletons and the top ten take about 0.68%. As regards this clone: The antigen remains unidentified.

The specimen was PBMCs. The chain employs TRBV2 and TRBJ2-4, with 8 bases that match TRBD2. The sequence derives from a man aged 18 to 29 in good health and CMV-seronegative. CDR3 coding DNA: TGTGCCAGCAGTGATCTTACTAGCGGCACAGAAAACATTCAGTACTTC. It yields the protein CASSDLTSGTENIQYF.